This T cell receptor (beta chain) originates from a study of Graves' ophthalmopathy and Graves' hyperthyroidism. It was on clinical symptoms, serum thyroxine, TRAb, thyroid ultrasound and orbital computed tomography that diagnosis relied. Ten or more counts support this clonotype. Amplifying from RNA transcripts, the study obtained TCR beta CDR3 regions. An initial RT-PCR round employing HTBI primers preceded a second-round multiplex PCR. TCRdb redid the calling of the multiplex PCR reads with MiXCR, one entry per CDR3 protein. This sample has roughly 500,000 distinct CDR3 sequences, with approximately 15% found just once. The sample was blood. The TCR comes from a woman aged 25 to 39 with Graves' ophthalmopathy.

The CDR3 spells CASGLGQSNYGYTF. CDR3 DNA: TGTGCTAGTGGTTTGGGACAGTCTAACTATGGCTACACCTTC. V is TRBV12-5 and J is TRBJ1-2; D possibly corresponds to TRBD1 (5 bases). The V end was cut by 1 base, the J end by 0 bases, with 6 bases between. This CDR3 spans 14 amino acids. Germline V gene lookup returns CDR1 LGHNT and CDR2 FRNRAP.